One T cell receptor (beta chain) is described in this entry. The CDR3 is made up of 13 amino acids. Germline V CDR1 and CDR2: SGHRS, YFSETQ. V was cut by 7 bases and J by 3 bases, with 13 bases left in between. This sample was included in a study of blood T cell repertoires in COVID-19. Study in general: Italy, Spain and the United States were the sources of the convalescent and acute COVID-19 samples. The cDNA or gDNA used as material had been derived from T cells, B-cell-depleted T cells, or PBMCs.

Measured with immunoSEQ multiplex PCR; TCRdb has only the in-frame clones, and not every one. The profile shows roughly 43,000 clones, 55% to 75% of them singletons. The sequence was obtained from an older man with acute or convalescent COVID-19. Input material: peripheral blood. This chain uses TRBV5-1 with TRBJ1-1; a possible D gene is TRBD1 (5 bases). This CDR3 reads CASVLDRDTEAFF. The CDR3 DNA reads as TGCGCCAGCGTCCTCGACAGAGACACTGAAGCTTTCTTT.